A selection of T cell receptor beta chains follows, all from one sample in a study of blood T cell repertoires in COVID-19. Clones were sequenced by immunoSEQ multiplex PCR, and TCRdb holds only the in-frame ones, with some missing. The sample yields fewer than 50,000 clones, roughly 86% seen once. The specimen sequenced was peripheral blood. The receptors derive from a human donor in a cohort sampled during active COVID-19. Both conserved end residues are part of each CDR3. Fields, in order: J gene, V gene, CDR3 protein.

TRBJ2-7,TRBV4-1,CASSQDPGNEQYF
TRBJ2-1,TRBV6-5,CASSRREGRRQFF
TRBJ2-5,TRBV29-1,CSVTHREIQETQYF
TRBJ2-7,TRBV5-6,CASSLAEVTYEQYF
TRBJ2-5,TRBV18,CASSRDRGETQYF
TRBJ2-5,TRBV7-7,CASSYATSSETQYF
TRBJ1-2,TRBV18,CASSPTGTDGYTF
TRBJ2-1,TRBV4-1,CASTPGGWSSYNEQFF
TRBJ2-5,TRBV6-5,CASSQRQGRETQYF
TRBJ1-2,TRBV5-1,CASSLAGGTGLHGYTF
TRBJ2-7,TRBV5-1,CASSRISGQVSSYEQYF
TRBJ2-7,TRBV4-1,CASSQVSGTGVYEQYF
TRBJ2-3,TRBV2,CASSGSGGTDTQYF
TRBJ2-2,TRBV5-5,CASSFLSGVNTGELFF
TRBJ1-1,TRBV19,CASSETAENTEAFF
TRBJ2-1,TRBV4-2,CASSQVLTGGTYNEQFF
TRBJ1-3,TRBV18,CASSPQGQGGNTIYF
TRBJ1-3,TRBV29-1,CSVDGQGGNTIYF
TRBJ2-2,TRBV11-2,CASSLGLGLAGSGELFF
TRBJ1-1,TRBV2,CASSEANWGRNTEAFF
TRBJ2-1,TRBV3-1/TRBV3-2,CASSQAGGLYNEQFF
TRBJ2-7,TRBV11-2,CASSLEGSPVTYEQYF
TRBJ1-2,TRBV6-5,CASSYATQGAGYTF
TRBJ2-7,TRBV7-9,CASSLGHGRASSISYEQYF
TRBJ2-5,TRBV24-1,CATSPRTSGSFSQETQYF
TRBJ1-6,TRBV14,CASSHYTGASYNSPLHF
TRBJ1-5,TRBV4-2,CASSQEDRGRGNQPQHF
TRBJ1-1,TRBV6-5,CASSTTGGNTEAFF
TRBJ1-1,TRBV19,CASRPGGMNTEAFF
TRBJ1-3,TRBV6-5,CASSYSSQGRNTIYF
TRBJ2-1,TRBV6-5,CASSSPSGRALDEQFF
TRBJ2-7,TRBV12-3/TRBV12-4,CASSPLRDEQYF
TRBJ2-6,TRBV5-6,CASSLEGRAGGANVLTF
TRBJ2-2,TRBV29-1,CSVETAGAGELFF
TRBJ1-1,TRBV5-4,CASSFGQGPTEAFF
TRBJ2-2,TRBV10-3,CAISEPLPGRATGELFF
TRBJ1-6,TRBV7-3,CASSSLYNSPLHF
TRBJ1-1,TRBV11-1,CASSDRVRGEAFF
TRBJ1-1,TRBV25-1,CASSEFKRTEAFF
TRBJ2-5,TRBV5-4,CASSRDSQETQYF
TRBJ1-2,TRBV6-2/TRBV6-3,CASSSRDYGYTF
TRBJ2-7,TRBV7-2,CASSSSTSGVYEQYF
TRBJ1-2,TRBV5-1,CASSLTGGNGYTF
TRBJ1-2,TRBV6-5,CASRGQGADRNTF
TRBJ1-1,TRBV6-4,CASSKQGPETEAFF
TRBJ2-1,TRBV18,CASSPSGASGYNEQFF
TRBJ1-1,TRBV2,CASSVAVNTEAFF
TRBJ1-2,TRBV19,CASSVQGPNYGYTF
TRBJ1-1,TRBV29-1,CSVEVDEAFF
TRBJ1-6,TRBV7-9,CASSFGQAIYNSPLHF
TRBJ2-3,TRBV7-2,CASSLSVASPDTQYF
TRBJ2-3,TRBV14,CASSRGLAGVTGDYTQYF